This entry lists 5 T cell receptor beta chains sequenced from one sample in a study of blood T cell repertoires in COVID-19 (dated by TCRdb to about 2020). Receptors were amplified or captured by the immunoSEQ multiplex PCR assay. What TCRdb holds here is the immuneACCESS table cut down to in-frame rearrangements. Part of the clones is not present; checked against another copy, under half of the missing clones reflect an unresolved V gene, and the others are unexplained. In all, the sample holds about 56,000 clones, and more than 80% of those were seen once. 20% of the sample rests with the top ten. Sequenced material: peripheral blood. All receptors come from a human donor in a cohort sampled during active COVID-19.

The gene calls are TRBV5-8 and TRBJ2-2, with 10 positions matching TRBD2. V shed 8 bases and J 4 bases; nucleotides not matched to a gene: 2. The CDR3 sequence is 13 residues long. In germline, CDR1 is SGHTS, CDR2 YDEGEE. CDR3 loop: CARAGGPTGELFF. In DNA form, the CDR3 reads TGTGCCAGAGCGGGGGGGCCCACCGGGGAGCTGTTTTTT.

The J gene is TRBJ1-2, the V gene TRBV9; 8 bases map to TRBD1. Trimming cost V 4 bases and J 3 bases; bases outside gene matches: 8. The CDR3 spans 15 residues. Germline-derived CDR1 and CDR2 are SGDLS and YYNGEE. The CDR3 DNA reads as TGTGCCAGCAGCCCAGGACAGGGCCGGGACTATGGCTACACCTTC. Its protein product is CASSPGQGRDYGYTF.

V usage is TRBV3-1 (or the pseudogene TRBV3-2) and J usage is TRBJ1-5; D unclear. The CDR3 extends over 15 amino acids. Trimming took 1 base from V and 1 from J, leaving 8 bases between them. The germline CDR1 and CDR2 sequences are LGHDT and YNNKEL (reference sequence). The CDR3 coding sequence is TGTGCCAGCAGCCAAGTAACGGGGAGCAATCAGCCCCAGCATTTT. It translates to CASSQVTGSNQPQHF.

The rearrangement uses TRBV19 and TRBJ2-4; 10 nucleotides agree with TRBD1. Germline CDR1 is LNHDA and CDR2 is SQIVND (reference sequence). The CDR3 spans 13 residues. Unmatched junction bases numbered 5, after V lost 7 bases and J lost 8 bases. Here the CDR3 reads CASKEDRGYIQYF. The CDR3, as DNA: TGTGCCAGTAAAGAGGACAGGGGGTACATTCAGTACTTC.

This clone was detected once. V usage is TRBV6-2 or TRBV6-3 and J usage is TRBJ1-1; 9 positions match TRBD1. The CDR3 runs to 17 residues. Germline V lookup: CDR1 MNHEY, CDR2 SVGEGT. V was clipped by 1 base and J by 0 bases; unmatched bases: 6. CDR3 amino acids: CASSYLGTGFLNTEAFF. CDR3 bases: TGTGCCAGCAGTTACTTGGGGACAGGGTTCTTGAACACTGAAGCTTTCTTT.